One T cell receptor beta chain is described in this entry. Antigen unknown. The CDR3 covers 16 residues. V shed 1 base and J 2 bases; nucleotides not matched to a gene: 6. The V gene's germline CDR1 is ENHRY and CDR2 SYGVKD. A quantitative 5'-RACE method, one with molecular barcodes, was used to make TCR beta libraries. One entry per CDR3 protein, called by TCRdb with MiXCR from the 5' RACE reads. The sample has 700,000 to 1,000,000 distinct CDR3 sequences, 12% seen once. The sample comes from a study of CD8 T cells in ankylosing spondylitis. Overall study findings and caveats: As reported, disease-linked clones showed significant enrichment in matched ankylosing spondylitis synovial fluid. Within ankylosing spondylitis blood, a TCR beta motif made up of eight highly homologous variants appeared to be characteristic.

The sequence was collected from a male donor with ankylosing spondylitis. Sequences were obtained from blood, either unsorted or a sorted T cell fraction (not recorded which). The V gene is TRBV10-3, the J gene TRBJ2-3; 7 nucleotides line up with TRBD2. The CDR3 protein is CAISEFASGFTDTQYF. CDR3 DNA: TGTGCCATCAGTGAGTTTGCTAGCGGTTTCACAGATACGCAGTATTTT.